The 28 T cell receptor beta chains listed next were all sequenced from one sample in a study of T cells in Graves' hyperthyroidism and ophthalmopathy. Researchers took RNA transcripts and amplified the TCR beta CDR3 regions from them. HTBI primers were the set used in a first-round RT-PCR of the TCR CDR3. In TCRdb, the multiplex PCR reads were re-called with MiXCR into one record per CDR3 protein. The sample contains hundreds of thousands of distinct CDR3 sequences, 16% of which appear only once. Material for sequencing was blood. The receptors stem from a woman aged 18-29 years with Graves' hyperthyroidism.

This clonotype was picked up many times. The genes are TRBV13 and TRBJ1-1; the D gene is possibly TRBD1 (5 bases). The CDR3 is made up of 15 amino acids. V lost 0 bases and J 1 base, leaving 9 bases between the germline ends. Germline V gene sequence: CDR1 PRHDT, CDR2 FYEKMQ (reference sequence). In DNA form, the CDR3 reads TGTGCCAGCAGCTTAGGACAGGCTGCGAACACTGAAGCTTTCTTT. Residues: CASSLGQAANTEAFF.

This clonotype was recorded at least ten times. The V gene is TRBV12-3 or TRBV12-4, the J gene TRBJ1-3; D remains unclear. The CDR3 sequence is 13 residues long. Trimming removed 6 bases from V and 4 bases from J, with 10 bases in between. The CDR3 coding sequence is TGTGCCAGCAGACTGCAACACGGAAACACCATATATTTT. Protein sequence: CASRLQHGNTIYF.

To note about this clonotype: One base away lies a much larger clone, so this may be a sequencing read error. V gene TRBV14 combines with J gene TRBJ2-1, with 7 bases that match TRBD2. The V and J ends lost 0 bases and 12 bases, in that order; junction bases with no gene match: 14. Germline lookup yields CDR1 SGHDN and CDR2 FVKESK. The CDR3 sequence is 16 residues long. The CDR3 loop is CASSQDAGEAWDGQFF. For the CDR3, the DNA is TGTGCCAGCAGCCAAGATGCGGGGGAGGCCTGGGATGGGCAGTTCTTC.

This chain connects TRBV7-6 to TRBJ1-2; 8 bases are shared with TRBD1. J lost 8 bases, V lost 7 bases, and 12 bases had no gene match. Germline-derived CDR1 and CDR2 are SGHVS and FNYEAQ. This CDR3 is 14 amino acids long. CDR3: CASTLFPQGDGYTF. The CDR3 DNA reads as TGTGCCAGCACCCTTTTTCCACAGGGGGACGGCTACACCTTC.

This clonotype was counted many times. This chain joins TRBV7-2 and TRBJ2-1; D unclear. There are 15 residues in the CDR3. Trimming shortened V by 0 bases and J by 7 bases, and 13 bases separated the two germline ends. Germline loops: CDR1 SGHTA, CDR2 FQGNSA. The CDR3 here is CASSLALRRGNEQFF. The CDR3 DNA follows: TGTGCCAGCAGCTTAGCGCTGAGAAGAGGAAATGAGCAGTTCTTC.

This clonotype was detected a few times. CDR3 loop: CASSYSGQGSTDTQYF. The CDR3 region has the DNA TGTGCCAGCAGTTACTCGGGCCAGGGTAGTACAGATACGCAGTATTTT. The chain joins TRBV6-5 to TRBJ2-3; a possible D gene is TRBD1 (5 bases). V gave up 0 bases and J gave up 3 bases, with 13 bases separating them. This CDR3 has 16 amino acids. The germline gives CDR1 MNHEY, CDR2 SVGAGI.

This clonotype came up many times. V and J are TRBV12-3 or TRBV12-4 and TRBJ1-1; 9 nucleotides line up with TRBD1. V trimming: 6 bases; J trimming: 1 base; junction bases outside the gene matches: 9. The CDR3 has 16 residues. This CDR3 is CASRPTGGGANTEAFF. CDR3 nucleotide sequence: TGTGCCAGCAGGCCGACAGGGGGGGGCGCGAACACTGAAGCTTTCTTT.

This clonotype was detected a few times. The genes are TRBV9 and TRBJ2-3, with TRBD1 as a possible D gene (5 bases). The V gene lost 1 base and the J gene lost 1 base, with 7 bases spanning the gap. The CDR3 extends over 14 amino acids. From germline, CDR1 is SGDLS and CDR2 YYNGEE. The CDR3 protein is CASSVLGRTDTQYF. The CDR3 DNA is TGTGCCAGCAGCGTACTGGGGCGCACAGATACGCAGTATTTT.

This clonotype has ten or more counts. The chain employs TRBV12-3 or TRBV12-4 and TRBJ2-1; possibly TRBD1 for D (6 bases). This CDR3 comprises 15 residues. Trimming removed 7 bases from V and 4 bases from J, with 17 bases in between. The CDR3 DNA reads TGTGCCAGCAATTCAGTCAGGGGTCGGTACAATGAGCAGTTCTTC. Its protein product is CASNSVRGRYNEQFF.

About this clonotype: A much larger clone differs from this one at a single base, so this may be a read error. The chain joins TRBV4-3 to TRBJ2-7; TRBD2 matches at 8 bases. This CDR3 has 15 amino acids. V gave up 4 bases and J gave up 6 bases; unmatched junction bases: 11. Germline loops: CDR1 LGHNA, CDR2 YSLEER. The CDR3 bases are TGCGCCAGCAGCCGGACGGGACCAGCGGGGGCCGAGCAGTACTTC. Protein product: CASSRTGPAGAEQYF.

This clonotype was seen at least ten times. The chain couples TRBV27 to TRBJ2-6; D unresolved. Germline V gene data show CDR1 as MNHEY and CDR2 as SMNVEV (reference sequence). This CDR3 contains 15 residues. Trimming pared 5 bases from V and 0 bases from J, leaving 8 bases between. CDR3 amino acids: CASSPRFSGANVLTF. The CDR3 DNA sequence: TGTGCCAGCAGTCCGAGGTTCTCTGGGGCCAACGTCCTGACTTTC.

This clonotype was recorded many times. The chain carries TRBV11-3 and TRBJ2-1, with D possibly being TRBD1 (5 bases). The CDR3 totals 15 residues. CDR1 SGHNT and CDR2 YENEEA come from the germline V gene. Trimming shortened V by 1 base and J by 4 bases, and 11 bases separated the two germline ends. Written as DNA, the CDR3 is TGTGCCAGCAGCTTAGTACCGACAGATTACAATGAGCAGTTCTTC. This codes for CASSLVPTDYNEQFF.

In its sample, this clonotype was seen many times. V gene TRBV5-1 combines with J gene TRBJ2-7; 12 bases are a match to TRBD2. Germline-derived CDR1 and CDR2 are SGHRS and YFSETQ. CDR3 length equals 15 residues. V shed 0 bases and J 4 bases; nucleotides not matched to a gene: 2. The CDR3 spells CASSLDLAGGYEQYF. DNA for the CDR3: TGCGCCAGCAGCTTGGATCTAGCGGGAGGGTACGAGCAGTACTTC.

The J gene is TRBJ2-5, the V gene TRBV6-1; the D is unclear. Trimming took 6 bases from V and 2 from J, leaving 10 bases between them. The CDR3 is 13 amino acids. Germline V gene lookup returns CDR1 MNHNS and CDR2 SASEGT. The CDR3, as DNA: TGTGCCAGCAGGGACGCCGGTCAAGAGACCCAGTACTTC. Protein: CASRDAGQETQYF.

This clonotype appeared many times. The chain joins TRBV18 to TRBJ2-1, with TRBD2 as a possible D gene (6 bases). Germline assignment: CDR1 KGHSH and CDR2 LQKENI. The CDR3 extends over 13 amino acids. V gave up 5 bases and J gave up 8 bases, with 13 bases separating them. The CDR3 DNA is TGTGCCAGCTCATACGGGAGTCAGGATGAGCAGTTCTTC. As protein: CASSYGSQDEQFF.

The V and J genes are TRBV6-2 or TRBV6-3 and TRBJ1-2; D gene uncertain. CDR1 MNHEY and CDR2 SVGEGT come from the germline V gene. This CDR3 is built from 12 residues. V was cut by 6 bases and J by 0 bases, with 5 bases left in between. CDR3 in DNA: TGTGCCAGCAGACATGCTAACTATGGCTACACCTTC. This encodes CASRHANYGYTF.

In this sample, this clonotype turned up many times. This rearrangement joins TRBV12-3 or TRBV12-4 to TRBJ2-3, with D perhaps TRBD2 (5 bases). The CDR3 has 14 amino acids. Trimming removed 3 bases from V and 5 bases from J, with 12 bases in between. The CDR3: CASSFGGFIDTQYF. CDR3 nucleotides: TGTGCCAGCAGTTTTGGAGGATTTATAGATACGCAGTATTTT.

This rearrangement joins TRBV4-1 to TRBJ1-4, with D unclear. This CDR3 contains 15 residues. CDR1 is MGHRA, CDR2 YSYEKL, per germline. Trimming cost V 0 bases and J 8 bases, with 13 bases left between them. CDR3 sequence: CASSQDRRMSEKLFF. The DNA for the CDR3 is TGCGCCAGCAGCCAAGATCGCAGGATGTCGGAAAAACTGTTTTTT.

J is TRBJ2-1 and V is TRBV4-1; unclear D gene. Per germline, CDR1 MGHRA and CDR2 YSYEKL. CDR3 length: 16 amino acids. The V and J ends lost 0 bases and 0 bases respectively, with 9 bases between them. CDR3: CASSQDQSSSYNEQFF. CDR3 nucleotides: TGCGCCAGCAGCCAAGATCAGAGCAGCTCCTACAATGAGCAGTTCTTC.

This clonotype was seen a handful of times. The chain employs TRBV30 and TRBJ2-7; D not resolved. V was pared by 4 bases and J by 1 base, with 5 bases between. This CDR3 spans 11 amino acids. Germline V gives CDR1 GTSNPN, CDR2 SVGIG (reference sequence). The CDR3 nucleotides are TGTGCCTGGACAGATTCCTACGAGCAGTACTTC. It is translated as CAWTDSYEQYF.

This clonotype was seen ten or more times. The V call is TRBV5-6, the J call TRBJ1-1; D perhaps matches TRBD1 (6 bases). Germline CDR1 is SGHDT and CDR2 is YYEEEE. This CDR3 has 13 amino acids. Trimming left V 4 bases short and J 4 bases short, with 11 bases between. This CDR3 reads CASSITQGTEAFF. Written as DNA, the CDR3 is TGTGCCAGCAGCATCACACAGGGCACTGAAGCTTTCTTT.

This clonotype appeared many times. The gene calls are TRBV20-1 and TRBJ2-7; no definite D call. CDR1 and CDR2 from the germline V gene are DFQATT and SNEGSKA (reference sequence). The CDR3 is made up of 11 amino acids. CDR3 sequence (DNA): TGCAGGGACGACATGTCCTACGAGCAGTACTTC. It codes for CRDDMSYEQYF.

The chain recombines TRBV6-1 with TRBJ2-2, with 9 bases identical to TRBD1. CDR3 length: 16 amino acids. CDR1 is MNHNS, CDR2 SASEGT, per germline. V was pared by 7 bases and J by 8 bases, with 14 bases of the junction left unmatched. The CDR3 protein is CASNPPGTGLLGELFF. In DNA form, the CDR3 reads TGTGCCAGCAATCCCCCTGGGACAGGGCTTCTGGGGGAGCTGTTTTTT.

On this clonotype: A much larger clone lies a single base off, so this may be a read error. The chain uses TRBV20-1 and TRBJ2-5, with 8 bases fitting TRBD2. V lost 0 bases and J lost 5; bases outside the gene matches: 8. The CDR3 sequence is 15 residues long. The germline gives CDR1 DFQATT, CDR2 SNEGSKA (reference sequence). The CDR3 nucleotides are TGCAGTGCTAGAGATGGCGGGGGGCGCAAGGAGACCCAGTACTTC. It codes for CSARDGGGRKETQYF.

This clonotype was picked up a small number of times. The chain uses TRBV11-3 and TRBJ2-1; TRBD2 might be the D (6 bases). The CDR3 is made up of 16 amino acids. Germline CDR1 and CDR2: SGHNT and YENEEA. V was cut by 5 bases and J by 0 bases, with 14 bases left in between. The CDR3 DNA is TGTGCCAGCAGCCCCCGCGGGGCGAGCTCCTACAATGAGCAGTTCTTC. It translates to CASSPRGASSYNEQFF.

The chain employs TRBV15 and TRBJ1-3; D might be TRBD1 (6 bases). Trimming removed 2 bases at V and 0 bases at J, with 20 bases between. Per germline, CDR1 LNHNV and CDR2 YYDKDF (reference sequence). This CDR3 spans 19 amino acids. The CDR3 is CATSRYSLRDTASGNTIYF. CDR3 sequence (DNA): TGTGCCACCAGCAGATATAGCCTCCGGGACACCGCCTCTGGAAACACCATATATTTT.

The chain carries TRBV12-3 or TRBV12-4 and TRBJ2-2; D unresolved. The CDR3 loop spans 17 amino acids. V was shortened by 1 base and J by 2 bases, with 14 bases between the two germline ends. The CDR3 DNA reads TGTGCCAGCAGTTTAGTAGTCGGGCCACTCAACACCGGGGAGCTGTTTTTT. Protein: CASSLVVGPLNTGELFF.

This clonotype was seen many times. The genes are TRBV7-2 and TRBJ1-1; possible D gene TRBD1, 6 bases. The CDR3 spans 15 residues. Trimming stripped 6 bases from V and 0 bases from J, with 14 bases between. Germline V gene sequence: CDR1 SGHTA, CDR2 FQGNSA. CDR3 bases: TGTGCCAGCAGTCACCAGGGACACATGAACACTGAAGCTTTCTTT. Translation gives CASSHQGHMNTEAFF.